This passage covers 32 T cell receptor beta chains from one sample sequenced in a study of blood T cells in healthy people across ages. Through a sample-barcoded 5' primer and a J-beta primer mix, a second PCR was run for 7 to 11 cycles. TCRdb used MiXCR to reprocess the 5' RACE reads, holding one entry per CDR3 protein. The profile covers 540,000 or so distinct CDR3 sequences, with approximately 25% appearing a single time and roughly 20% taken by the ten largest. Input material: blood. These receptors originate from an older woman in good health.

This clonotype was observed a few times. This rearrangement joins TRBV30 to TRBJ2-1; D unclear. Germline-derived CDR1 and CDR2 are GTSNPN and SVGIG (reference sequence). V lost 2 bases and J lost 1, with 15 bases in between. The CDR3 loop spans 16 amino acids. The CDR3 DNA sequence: TGTGCCTGGAGTTGGAGCCTTGGCGGTTCCTACAATGAGCAGTTCTTC. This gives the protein CAWSWSLGGSYNEQFF. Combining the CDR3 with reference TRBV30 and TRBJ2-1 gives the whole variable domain SQTIHQWPATLVQPVGSPLSLECTVEGTSNPNLYWYRQAAGRGLQLLFYSVGIGQISSEVPQNLSASRPQDRQFILSSKKLLLSDSGFYLCAWSWSLGGSYNEQFFGPGTRLTVL.

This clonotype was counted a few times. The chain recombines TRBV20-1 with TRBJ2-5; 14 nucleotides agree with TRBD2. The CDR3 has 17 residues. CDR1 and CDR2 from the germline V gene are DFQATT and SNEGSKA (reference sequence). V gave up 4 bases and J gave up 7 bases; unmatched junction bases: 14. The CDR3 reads CSANSMGTSGGSRTQYF. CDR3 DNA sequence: TGCAGTGCTAATTCTATGGGGACTAGCGGGGGCTCAAGGACCCAGTACTTC.

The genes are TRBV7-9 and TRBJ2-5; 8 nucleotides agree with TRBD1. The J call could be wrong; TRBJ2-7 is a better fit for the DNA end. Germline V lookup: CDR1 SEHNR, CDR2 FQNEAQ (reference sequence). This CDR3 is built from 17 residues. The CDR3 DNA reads TGTGCCAGCAGCTTACCAAAGGTTGGACAGGGTCTGTACGAGCAGTACTTC. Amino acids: CASSLPKVGQGLYEQYF.

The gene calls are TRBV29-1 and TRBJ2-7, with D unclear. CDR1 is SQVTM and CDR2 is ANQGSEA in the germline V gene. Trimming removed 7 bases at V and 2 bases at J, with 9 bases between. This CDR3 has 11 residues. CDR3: CSARLPYEQYF. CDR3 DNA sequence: TGCAGCGCCCGTCTCCCCTACGAGCAGTACTTC.

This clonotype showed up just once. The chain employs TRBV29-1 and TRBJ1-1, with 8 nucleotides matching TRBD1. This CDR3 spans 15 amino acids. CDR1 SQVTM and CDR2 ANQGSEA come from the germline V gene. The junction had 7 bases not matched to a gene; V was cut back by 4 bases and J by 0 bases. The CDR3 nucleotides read TGCAGCGTTGCCCAGGGGGCTACATTGAACACTGAAGCTTTCTTT. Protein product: CSVAQGATLNTEAFF.

Here the CDR3 DNA reads TGCGCCAGCAGCTTGGCTCTAGCGGGGGGCGAGGAGACCCAGTACTTC. Translating gives CASSLALAGGEETQYF. The chain couples TRBV5-1 to TRBJ2-5, with 11 bases matching TRBD2. The germline gives CDR1 SGHRS, CDR2 YFSETQ. The CDR3 is made up of 16 amino acids. The J segment lost 5 bases and the V segment lost 0 bases, leaving 6 bases of the junction unmatched.

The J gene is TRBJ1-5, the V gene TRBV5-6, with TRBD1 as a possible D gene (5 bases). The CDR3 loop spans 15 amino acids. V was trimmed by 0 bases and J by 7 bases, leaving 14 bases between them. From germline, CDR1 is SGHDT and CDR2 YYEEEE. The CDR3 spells CASSLGPQGSQPQHF. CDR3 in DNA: TGTGCCAGCAGCTTGGGACCGCAGGGAAGCCAGCCCCAGCATTTT.

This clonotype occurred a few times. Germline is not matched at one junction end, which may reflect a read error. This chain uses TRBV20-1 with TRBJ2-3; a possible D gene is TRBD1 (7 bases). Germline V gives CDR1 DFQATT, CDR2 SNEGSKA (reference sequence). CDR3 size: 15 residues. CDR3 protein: CSAGNEGGGTDAQYF. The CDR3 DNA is TGCAGTGCTGGAAATGAGGGCGGAGGGACAGATGCGCAGTATTTT.

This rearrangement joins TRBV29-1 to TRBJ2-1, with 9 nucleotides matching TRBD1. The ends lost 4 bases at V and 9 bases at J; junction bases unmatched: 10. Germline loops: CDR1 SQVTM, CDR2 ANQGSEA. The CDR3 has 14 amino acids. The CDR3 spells CSVGVGQGLGEQFF. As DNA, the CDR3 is TGCAGCGTTGGCGTAGGACAGGGGTTGGGTGAGCAGTTCTTC.

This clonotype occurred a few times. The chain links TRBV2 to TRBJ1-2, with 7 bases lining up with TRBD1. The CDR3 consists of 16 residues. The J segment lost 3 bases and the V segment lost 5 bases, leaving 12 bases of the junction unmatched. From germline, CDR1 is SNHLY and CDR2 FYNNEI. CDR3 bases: TGTGCCAGCAGTAATGGACAGGCGATGGGTGACTATGGCTACACCTTC. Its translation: CASSNGQAMGDYGYTF.

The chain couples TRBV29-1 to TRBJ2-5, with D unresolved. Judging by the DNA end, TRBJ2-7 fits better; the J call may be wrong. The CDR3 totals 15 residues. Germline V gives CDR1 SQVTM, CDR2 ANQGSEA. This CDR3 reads CSVELSVGPDYEQYF. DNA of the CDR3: TGCAGCGTTGAACTAAGCGTTGGTCCCGACTACGAGCAGTACTTC.

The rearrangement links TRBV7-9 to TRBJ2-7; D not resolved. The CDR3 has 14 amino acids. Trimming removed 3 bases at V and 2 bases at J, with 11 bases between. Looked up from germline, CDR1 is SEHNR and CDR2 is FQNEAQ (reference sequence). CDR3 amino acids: CASSFVRAPYEQYF. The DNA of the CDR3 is TGTGCCAGCAGCTTCGTCCGGGCCCCCTACGAGCAGTACTTC.

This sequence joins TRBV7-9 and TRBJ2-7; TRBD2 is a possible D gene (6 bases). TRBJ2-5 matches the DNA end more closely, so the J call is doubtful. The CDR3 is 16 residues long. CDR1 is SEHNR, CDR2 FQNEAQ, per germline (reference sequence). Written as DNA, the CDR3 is TGTGCCAGCAGCTTAGGCGGGACCCCTAAAGGGGAGACCCAGTACTTC. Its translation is CASSLGGTPKGETQYF.

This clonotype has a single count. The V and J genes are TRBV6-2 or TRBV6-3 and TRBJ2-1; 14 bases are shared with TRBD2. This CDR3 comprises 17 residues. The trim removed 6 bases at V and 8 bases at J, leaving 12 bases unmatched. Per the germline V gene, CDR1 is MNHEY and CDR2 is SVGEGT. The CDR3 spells CASSPDRLAGGPHEQFF. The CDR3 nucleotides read TGTGCCAGCAGCCCTGATCGACTAGCGGGAGGGCCCCATGAGCAGTTCTTC.

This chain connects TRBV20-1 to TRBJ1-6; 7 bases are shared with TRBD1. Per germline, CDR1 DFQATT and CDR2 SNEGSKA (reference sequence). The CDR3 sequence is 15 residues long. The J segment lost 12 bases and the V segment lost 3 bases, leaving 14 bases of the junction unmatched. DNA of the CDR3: TGCAGTGCTAGTTCCAGGGGGATTGGACAATTACCCCTCCACTTT. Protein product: CSASSRGIGQLPLHF.

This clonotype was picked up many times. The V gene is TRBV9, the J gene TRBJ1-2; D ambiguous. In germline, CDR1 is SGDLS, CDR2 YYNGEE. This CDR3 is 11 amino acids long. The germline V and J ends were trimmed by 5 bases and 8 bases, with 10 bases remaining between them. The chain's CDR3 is CASSSITGYTF. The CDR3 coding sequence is TGTGCCAGCAGTTCAATAACGGGCTACACCTTC.

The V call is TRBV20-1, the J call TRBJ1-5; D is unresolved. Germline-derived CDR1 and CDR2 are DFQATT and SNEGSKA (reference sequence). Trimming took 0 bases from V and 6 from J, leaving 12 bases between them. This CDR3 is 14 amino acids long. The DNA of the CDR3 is TGCAGTGCTAGAGAAGGCCGTTATGTTCAGCCCCAGCATTTT. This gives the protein CSAREGRYVQPQHF.

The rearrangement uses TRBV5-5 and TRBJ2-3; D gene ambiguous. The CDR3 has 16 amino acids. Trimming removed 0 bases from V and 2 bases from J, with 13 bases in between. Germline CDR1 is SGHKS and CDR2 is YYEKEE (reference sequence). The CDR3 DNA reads TGTGCCAGCAGCTTGGGTCGGCGGTCGGACACAGATACGCAGTATTTT. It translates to CASSLGRRSDTDTQYF.

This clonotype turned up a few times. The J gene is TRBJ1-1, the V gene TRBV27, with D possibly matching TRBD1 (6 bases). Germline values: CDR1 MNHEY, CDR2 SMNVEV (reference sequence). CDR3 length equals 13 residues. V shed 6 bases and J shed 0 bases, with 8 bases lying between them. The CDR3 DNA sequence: TGTGCCAGCAGAAGACAGGTGAACACTGAAGCTTTCTTT. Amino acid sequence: CASRRQVNTEAFF.

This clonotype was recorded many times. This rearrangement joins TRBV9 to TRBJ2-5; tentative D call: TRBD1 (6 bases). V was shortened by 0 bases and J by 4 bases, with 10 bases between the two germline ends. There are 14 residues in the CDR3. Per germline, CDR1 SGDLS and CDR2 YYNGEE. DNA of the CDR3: TGTGCCAGCAGCGTAGAGGACAGTCCAGAGACCCAGTACTTC. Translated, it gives CASSVEDSPETQYF.

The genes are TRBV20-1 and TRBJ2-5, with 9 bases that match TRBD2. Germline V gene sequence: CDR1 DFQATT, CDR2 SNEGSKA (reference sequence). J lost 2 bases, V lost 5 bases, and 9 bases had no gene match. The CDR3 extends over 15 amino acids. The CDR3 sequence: CSAPRGSGGQETQYF. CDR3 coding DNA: TGCAGTGCTCCCCGGGGTAGCGGGGGTCAAGAGACCCAGTACTTC.

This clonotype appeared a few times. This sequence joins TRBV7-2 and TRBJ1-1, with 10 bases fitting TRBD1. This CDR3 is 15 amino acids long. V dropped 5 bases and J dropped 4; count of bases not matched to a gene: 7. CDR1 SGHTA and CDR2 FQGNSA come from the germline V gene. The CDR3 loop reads CASSRWDRGFTEAFF. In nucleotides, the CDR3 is TGTGCCAGCAGCCGTTGGGACAGGGGATTCACTGAAGCTTTCTTT.

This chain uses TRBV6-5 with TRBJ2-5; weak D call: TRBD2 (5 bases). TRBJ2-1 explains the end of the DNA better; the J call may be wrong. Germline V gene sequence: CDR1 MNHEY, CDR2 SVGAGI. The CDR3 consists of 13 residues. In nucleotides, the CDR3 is TGTGCCAGCAGACCCTCCGGGGAGAGTGAGCAGTTCTTC. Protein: CASRPSGESEQFF.

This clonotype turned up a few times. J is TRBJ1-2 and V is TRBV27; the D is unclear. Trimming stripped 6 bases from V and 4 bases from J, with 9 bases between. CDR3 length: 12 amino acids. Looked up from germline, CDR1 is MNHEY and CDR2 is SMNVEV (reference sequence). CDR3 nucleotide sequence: TGTGCCAGCAGCCCGGCAGGCTATGGCTACACCTTC. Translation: CASSPAGYGYTF.

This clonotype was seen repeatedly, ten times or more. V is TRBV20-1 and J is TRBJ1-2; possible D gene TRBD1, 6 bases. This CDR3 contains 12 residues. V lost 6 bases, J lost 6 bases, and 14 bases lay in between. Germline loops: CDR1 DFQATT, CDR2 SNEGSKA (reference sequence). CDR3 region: CSAAQGGHGYTF. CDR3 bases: TGCAGTGCGGCACAGGGAGGGCATGGCTACACCTTC.

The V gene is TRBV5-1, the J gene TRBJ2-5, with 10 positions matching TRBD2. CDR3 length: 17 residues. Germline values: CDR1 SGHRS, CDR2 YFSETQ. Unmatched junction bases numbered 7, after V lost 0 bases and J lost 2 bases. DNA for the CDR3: TGCGCCAGCAGCTTGGAGGCGGCTAGCGGGGGACAAGAGACCCAGTACTTC. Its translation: CASSLEAASGGQETQYF.

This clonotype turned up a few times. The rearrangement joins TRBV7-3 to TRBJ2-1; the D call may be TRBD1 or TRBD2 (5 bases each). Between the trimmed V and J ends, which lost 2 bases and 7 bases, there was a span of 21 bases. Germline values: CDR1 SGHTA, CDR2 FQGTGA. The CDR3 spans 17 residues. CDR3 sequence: CASSLGGFAALGNEQFF. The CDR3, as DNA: TGTGCCAGCAGCTTAGGGGGATTTGCGGCCCTAGGGAATGAGCAGTTCTTC.

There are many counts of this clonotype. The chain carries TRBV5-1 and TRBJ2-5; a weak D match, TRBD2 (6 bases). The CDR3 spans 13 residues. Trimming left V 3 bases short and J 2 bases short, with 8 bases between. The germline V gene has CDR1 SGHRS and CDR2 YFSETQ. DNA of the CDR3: TGCGCCAGCAGCTCGGGACTGCAAGAGACCCAGTACTTC. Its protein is CASSSGLQETQYF.

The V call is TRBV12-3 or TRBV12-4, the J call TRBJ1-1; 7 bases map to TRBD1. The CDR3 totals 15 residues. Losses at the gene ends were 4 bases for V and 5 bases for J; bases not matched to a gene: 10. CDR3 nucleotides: TGTGCCAGCAGTTCCGCCCGCGACAGGGAGACTGAAGCTTTCTTT. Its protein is CASSSARDRETEAFF.

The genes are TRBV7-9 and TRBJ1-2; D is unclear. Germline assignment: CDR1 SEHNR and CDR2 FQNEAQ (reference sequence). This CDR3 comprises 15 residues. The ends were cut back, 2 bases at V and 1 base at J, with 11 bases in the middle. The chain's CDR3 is CASSLQSHLNYGYTF. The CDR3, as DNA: TGTGCCAGCAGCTTACAGAGCCACCTTAACTATGGCTACACCTTC.

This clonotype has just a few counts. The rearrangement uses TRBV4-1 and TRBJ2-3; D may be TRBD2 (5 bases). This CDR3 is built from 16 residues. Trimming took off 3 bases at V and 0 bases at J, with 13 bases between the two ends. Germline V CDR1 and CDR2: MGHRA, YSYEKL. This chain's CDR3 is CASSQTGRGSTDTQYF. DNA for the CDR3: TGCGCCAGCAGCCAGACTGGGCGCGGGAGCACAGATACGCAGTATTTT.

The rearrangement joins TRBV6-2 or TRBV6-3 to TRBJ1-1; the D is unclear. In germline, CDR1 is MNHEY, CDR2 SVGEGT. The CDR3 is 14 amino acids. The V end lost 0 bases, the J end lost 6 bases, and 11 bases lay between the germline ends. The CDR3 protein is CASSYSAGRAEAFF. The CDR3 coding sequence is TGTGCCAGCAGTTACTCGGCGGGGAGGGCTGAAGCTTTCTTT.